Shown below are 19 T cell receptor beta chains from a single sample sequenced in a study of regulatory T cells in long-lasting Graves disease. Relying on iRepertoire HTBI primers and Arm-PCR of CDR3 regions, the team built TCR beta libraries. Each CDR3 protein gets one entry after TCRdb re-called the multiplex PCR reads with MiXCR. The repertoire holds under 500,000 distinct CDR3 sequences, with 20% as singletons. Time point noted: persistent/refractory GD, antithyroid drugs over 5 years with positive TRAb. After RNA was extracted from PBMCs, the TCR library was made from it. Sequencing used peripheral blood mononuclear cells (PBMCs), obtained when the disease was refractory, from a patient treated with antithyroid drugs. Receptors were obtained from a female donor with Graves disease.

This sequence joins TRBV4-3 and TRBJ2-2; the D is unclear. The CDR3 spans 16 residues. Trimming pared 2 bases from V and 0 bases from J, leaving 10 bases between. In germline, CDR1 is LGHNA, CDR2 YSLEER. The CDR3 nucleotides read TGCGCCAGCAGCCAATGGCGGCAGACGAACACCGGGGAGCTGTTTTTT. Its protein is CASSQWRQTNTGELFF.

This clonotype was counted ten times or more. This chain links TRBV13 with TRBJ2-5, with 10 bases fitting TRBD1. Looked up from germline, CDR1 is PRHDT and CDR2 is FYEKMQ (reference sequence). The trim removed 4 bases at V and 1 base at J, leaving 6 bases unmatched. This CDR3 has 16 amino acids. CDR3 region: CASSSPGQGSQETQYF. CDR3 DNA: TGTGCCAGCAGCTCTCCGGGACAGGGGAGCCAAGAGACCCAGTACTTC.

The chain has TRBV7-9 and TRBJ2-1, with D tentatively TRBD1 (5 bases). The V end lost 1 base, the J end lost 0 bases, and 13 bases lay between the germline ends. CDR3 size: 17 residues. Germline CDR1 reads SEHNR; CDR2 reads FQNEAQ (reference sequence). Written as DNA, the CDR3 is TGTGCCAGCAGCTTAGAAGCAGGGCTAAGCTCCTACAATGAGCAGTTCTTC. It encodes CASSLEAGLSSYNEQFF.

This clonotype was found a few times. This sequence joins TRBV28 and TRBJ1-5; TRBD1 might be the D (6 bases). There are 17 residues in the CDR3. In germline, CDR1 is MDHEN, CDR2 SYDVKM. Trimming removed 2 bases from V and 7 bases from J, with 21 bases in between. The CDR3 DNA reads TGTGCCAGCAGTTTAATAATGGGAACAGGGTTAGTGCAGCCCCAGCATTTT. Its protein product is CASSLIMGTGLVQPQHF. Complete variable domain (other parts from reference TRBV28 and TRBJ1-5): DVKVTQSSRYLVKRTGEKVFLECVQDMDHENMFWYRQDPGLGLRLIYFSYDVKMKEKGDIPEGYSVSREKKERFSLILESASTNQTSMYLCASSLIMGTGLVQPQHFGDGTRLSIL.

Many counts were recorded for this clonotype. The V gene is TRBV20-1, the J gene TRBJ2-5; a weak D match, TRBD2 (6 bases). CDR3 size: 14 residues. V was clipped by 6 bases and J by 0 bases, with 14 bases between them. Germline V gene sequence: CDR1 DFQATT, CDR2 SNEGSKA (reference sequence). CDR3 in amino acids: CSALIRENQETQYF. In nucleotides, the CDR3 is TGCAGTGCCCTGATCCGGGAGAACCAAGAGACCCAGTACTTC.

This clonotype appeared many times. The V and J genes are TRBV20-1 and TRBJ2-7; D may be TRBD2 (6 bases). CDR3 length equals 13 residues. V dropped 3 bases and J dropped 7 bases, with 16 bases sitting between them. Germline CDR1 reads DFQATT; CDR2 reads SNEGSKA (reference sequence). CDR3 region: CSASPGTAGEQYF. The DNA for the CDR3 is TGCAGTGCTAGCCCGGGGACGGCGGGGGAGCAGTACTTC.

The chain employs TRBV6-4 and TRBJ1-5, with 8 bases lining up with TRBD1. Germline CDR1 reads MRHNA; CDR2 reads SNTAGT. This CDR3 is 16 amino acids long. V was pared by 5 bases and J by 5 bases, with 11 bases of the junction left unmatched. The CDR3, as DNA: TGTGCCAGCAGTTACGGAGGGGACAGGCCCCATCAGCCCCAGCATTTT. The encoded protein is CASSYGGDRPHQPQHF.

Ten or more counts support this clonotype. The chain links TRBV28 to TRBJ1-5; D uncertain. V dropped 2 bases and J dropped 4 bases, with 12 bases sitting between them. The CDR3 extends over 15 amino acids. From germline, CDR1 is MDHEN and CDR2 SYDVKM. CDR3 nucleotides: TGTGCCAGCAGTTTACCCCCGGGCCTGAATCAGCCCCAGCATTTT. Amino acids: CASSLPPGLNQPQHF.

This clonotype was seen only a few times. The DNA for the CDR3 is TGCGCCAGCAGCTTCGGACGATCAGATACGCAGTATTTT. Its protein product is CASSFGRSDTQYF. This sequence joins TRBV5-1 and TRBJ2-3; D unclear. V lost 2 bases and J 4 bases, leaving 8 bases between the germline ends. CDR1 is SGHRS, CDR2 YFSETQ, per germline. This CDR3 has 13 amino acids.

The chain employs TRBV6-1 and TRBJ1-5, with D possibly matching TRBD1 (6 bases). Germline CDR1 reads MNHNS; CDR2 reads SASEGT. V was cut by 1 base and J by 7 bases, with 8 bases left in between. The CDR3 sequence is 13 residues long. The CDR3 is CASSEGQVQPQHF. In nucleotides, the CDR3 is TGTGCCAGCAGTGAAGGACAGGTCCAGCCCCAGCATTTT.

In its sample, this clonotype was seen many times. The chain joins TRBV6-1 to TRBJ2-6, with 7 bases that match TRBD2. Germline CDR1 is MNHNS and CDR2 is SASEGT. CDR3 size: 15 residues. V lost 4 bases, J lost 3 bases, and 3 bases stayed unmatched. The CDR3 DNA reads as TGTGCCAGCAGTGCCCCGGGGGGTGGGGCCAACGTCCTGACTTTC. Encoded protein: CASSAPGGGANVLTF.

This clonotype was seen at least ten times. The CDR3 DNA follows: TGTGCCAGCAGCCAGGATTGGGAGGGGTACCAAGAGACCCAGTACTTC. The encoded protein is CASSQDWEGYQETQYF. V is TRBV7-9 and J is TRBJ2-5, with 7 positions matching TRBD2. Germline V CDR1 and CDR2: SEHNR, FQNEAQ (reference sequence). The V and J ends lost 5 bases and 0 bases, in that order; junction bases with no gene match: 9. The CDR3 loop spans 16 amino acids.

Comment on this clonotype: This sequence may be a read error, since a much larger clone differs from it by one base. The conserved phenylalanine or tryptophan is not found at the CDR3 terminus, so this likely reflects a read error. The chain is built from TRBV6-1 and TRBJ1-2; a weak D match, TRBD1 (6 bases). Trimming stripped 8 bases from V and 2 bases from J, with 12 bases between. CDR1 and CDR2 (germline): MNHNS, SASEGT. This CDR3 contains 13 residues. CDR3 sequence reads: CASRPTGNYGYTY. The CDR3 DNA reads TGTGCCAGCCGTCCAACAGGGAACTATGGCTACACCTAC.

This sequence joins TRBV12-3 or TRBV12-4 and TRBJ2-2, with D tentatively TRBD2 (5 bases). The ends were cut back, 2 bases at V and 3 bases at J, with 10 bases in the middle. CDR3 size: 15 residues. CDR3 in amino acids: CASSLRGNDTGELFF. Written as DNA, the CDR3 is TGTGCCAGCAGTTTACGAGGGAATGACACCGGGGAGCTGTTTTTT.

The sample holds a few counts of this clonotype. The chain recombines TRBV6-5 with TRBJ2-7; 13 nucleotides match TRBD2. Germline loops: CDR1 MNHEY, CDR2 SVGAGI. This CDR3 region has 15 residues. After removal of 2 bases from V and 10 bases from J, the junction contained 8 bases not matched to a gene. This chain's CDR3 is CASSYERTSGRPQYF. CDR3 DNA: TGTGCCAGCAGTTACGAACGGACTAGCGGGAGACCACAGTACTTC.

This clonotype was seen a handful of times. The V call is TRBV20-1, the J call TRBJ1-1, with unresolved D. The germline CDR1 and CDR2 sequences are DFQATT and SNEGSKA (reference sequence). The germline V and J ends were trimmed by 4 bases and 1 base, with 10 bases remaining between them. The CDR3 is 13 residues long. CDR3 amino acids: CSATRAANTEAFF. For the CDR3, the DNA is TGCAGTGCTACGAGGGCCGCGAACACTGAAGCTTTCTTT.

This clonotype was observed a few times. The chain has TRBV6-1 and TRBJ2-2; D is possibly TRBD1 or TRBD2 (5 bases each). The CDR3 has 15 residues. CDR1 and CDR2 (germline): MNHNS, SASEGT. The V gene lost 5 bases and the J gene lost 1 base, with 11 bases spanning the gap. CDR3 sequence: CASSTGTLNTGELFF. CDR3 coding DNA: TGTGCCAGCAGTACCGGGACCCTGAACACCGGGGAGCTGTTTTTT.

The CDR3 protein is CVLRASGPPSGGGELFF. Here the CDR3 DNA reads TGCGTCTTAAGGGCTAGCGGCCCACCCTCAGGTGGCGGGGAGCTGTTTTTT. The chain couples TRBV4-1 to TRBJ2-2; 7 bases agree with TRBD2. The CDR3 is 17 residues long. From germline, CDR1 is MGHRA and CDR2 YSYEKL.

Note on this clonotype: This clone may be a read error of a much larger clone one base away. The chain couples TRBV30 to TRBJ1-1; the match to TRBD1 covers 7 bases. Germline CDR1 GTSNPN, CDR2 SVGIG (reference sequence). The CDR3 totals 13 residues. The CDR3 region has the DNA TGTACCTGGAGCGACAGGGCGGAGGTTGGGGCTTTCTTT. This codes for CTWSDRAEVGAFF.